These T cell receptor beta chains were read from a single sample in a study of blood T cells in healthy people across ages. TCRdb reanalysed the 5' RACE reads using MiXCR and keeps one entry per CDR3 protein. The data contain 1 million to 1.2 million distinct CDR3 sequences, roughly two fifths of them singletons. The sample was blood. These receptors all come from a man younger than 35 in good health. Each CDR3 is given with its conserved first and last residue. Each record gives: D gene, J gene, V gene, clone size, CDR3 DNA, CDR3 protein. D genes are given only for firm matches. The size field is filled for only some rows; it gives once, few, many or a size class.

>TRBD2|TRBJ2-2|TRBV6-2/TRBV6-3|.
TGTGCCAGCAGCCGCCTAGCGGGGGGAAAGAACACCGGGGAGCTGTTTTTT
CASSRLAGGKNTGELFF
>TRBD1|TRBJ1-2|TRBV7-2|.
TGTGCCAGCAGCTTTACAGGGGTTAGAGGCTGCACCTTC
CASSFTGVRGCTF
>.|TRBJ2-6|TRBV4-2|.
TGTGCCAGCAGCCAAGATCGGATTCAGGGACGCTCTGGGGCCAACGTCCTGACTTTC
CASSQDRIQGRSGANVLTF
>TRBD1|TRBJ2-5|TRBV4-3|.
TGCGCCAGCAGCCAAGAGCCGGGACAGGGGGAAAACAATGAGCAGTACTTC
CASSQEPGQGENNEQYF
>.|TRBJ2-3|TRBV15|many
TGTGCCACCAGCAGAGATCCCGCAGATACGCAGTATTTT
CATSRDPADTQYF
>.|TRBJ2-1|TRBV29-1|.
TGCAGCGTTTTCCAAGAGACCCAGTTCTTC
CSVFQETQFF
>.|TRBJ2-3|TRBV12-3/TRBV12-4|.
TGTGCCAGCAGTTTGGGACGAGCAGGCACAGATACGCAGTATTTT
CASSLGRAGTDTQYF
>.|TRBJ1-6|TRBV21-1|few
TGTGCCAGCCCTTCACCCCTCCACTTT
CASPSPLHF
>.|TRBJ1-4|TRBV29-1|few
TGCAGCGCCGGGACGGGATCTGATGAAAAACTGTTTTTT
CSAGTGSDEKLFF
>.|TRBJ2-3|TRBV5-1|.
TGCGCCAGCAGTGGGGACGGCACAGATACGCAGTATTTT
CASSGDGTDTQYF
>.|TRBJ2-1|TRBV19|.
TGTGCCAGTAGTGCCGAGTTCAGCTCCTACAATGAGCAGTTCTTC
CASSAEFSSYNEQFF
>.|TRBJ2-1|TRBV20-1|few
TGCAGTGCCCAAATTTACAATGAGCAGTTCTTC
CSAQIYNEQFF
>TRBD1|TRBJ2-5|TRBV6-5|.
TGTGCCAGCAGTCGTGGGACAGGGTCCCAAGAGGCCCAGTACTTC
CASSRGTGSQEAQYF
>TRBD2|TRBJ2-5|TRBV10-3|few
TGTGCCATCAGTGAGTGGACTAGCGGGGGGCCGGAGACCCAGTACTTC
CAISEWTSGGPETQYF
>TRBD1|TRBJ2-7|TRBV18|.
TGTGCCAGCTCACCACCCGGGACAGGAAGGAACTACGAGCAGTACTTC
CASSPPGTGRNYEQYF
>TRBD1|TRBJ1-1|TRBV11-2|.
TGTGCCAGCAGCTTTCCGGGGACAGGGGGGGTGAACACTGAAGCTTTCTTT
CASSFPGTGGVNTEAFF
>TRBD1|TRBJ1-4|TRBV20-1|.
TGCAGTGCCCTCGACAGGGGGGCGACTAATGAAAAACTGTTTTTT
CSALDRGATNEKLFF
>TRBD2|TRBJ2-5|TRBV4-1|few
TGCGCCAGCAGCCAAGAGGGACTAGCAGACCAAGAGACCCAGTACTTC
CASSQEGLADQETQYF
>.|TRBJ1-2|TRBV6-2/TRBV6-3|.
TGTGCCAGCACTTTAATTATCCGGAGAGGGCAGGACTATGGCTACACCTTC
CASTLIIRRGQDYGYTF
>TRBD1|TRBJ1-5|TRBV4-2|few
TGTGCCAGCAGCCTCAGACAGGGGCTTGACAATCAGCCCCAGCATTTT
CASSLRQGLDNQPQHF
>TRBD1|TRBJ2-2|TRBV11-2|.
TGTGCCAGCAGCTTAGGGGGGACAGGGAACACCGGGGAGCTGTTTTTT
CASSLGGTGNTGELFF
>.|TRBJ1-1|TRBV27|few
TGTGCCAGCAGCCGGGCGGTGGGCACTGAAGCTTTCTTT
CASSRAVGTEAFF
>.|TRBJ1-2|TRBV5-1|.
TGCGCCAGCAGCTTGTCCGGGGAAGCTAACTATGGCTACACCTTC
CASSLSGEANYGYTF
>.|TRBJ1-6|TRBV20-1|few
TGCAGTGCTAGACGCCCCAGGGTTTTCAGATCACCCCTCCACTTT
CSARRPRVFRSPLHF
>TRBD1|TRBJ1-2|TRBV6-2/TRBV6-3|.
TGTGCCAGCAGTTACTCCCCCGGACAGGGACTCTATGGCTACACCTTC
CASSYSPGQGLYGYTF
>.|TRBJ1-5|TRBV2|.
TGTGCCAGCAGTTTGGACATCTCCTATCAGCCCCAGCATTTT
CASSLDISYQPQHF
>.|TRBJ2-4|TRBV7-2|.
TGTGCCAGCAGCTTAGAGGGGGGACGATTTAACATTCAGTACTTC
CASSLEGGRFNIQYF
>.|TRBJ1-2|TRBV7-9|.
TGTGCCAGCAGCTCCGGAGGGTGGGGGGAGAATGGCTACACCTTC
CASSSGGWGENGYTF
>.|TRBJ1-5|TRBV15|.
TGTGCCACCAGCAGAGATTGGGGCAGGGAGTATCAGCCCCAGCATTTT
CATSRDWGREYQPQHF
>.|TRBJ1-5|TRBV10-3|.
TGTGCCATCAGTGAGTCGGCCGCAAGTGCAGGCTTCCGGAATCAGCCCCAGCATTTT
CAISESAASAGFRNQPQHF
>.|TRBJ2-2|TRBV6-2/TRBV6-3|.
TGTGCCAGCAGTTACGATCCAGGGACCACCGGGGAGCTGTTTTTT
CASSYDPGTTGELFF
>TRBD1|TRBJ2-2|TRBV7-2|.
TGTGCCAGCAGGCCCGGGACAGACTTGAACACCGGGGAGCTGTTTTTT
CASRPGTDLNTGELFF
>.|TRBJ2-3|TRBV9|.
TGTGCCAGCAGCAGAATCCTCGCTTCGGGCCCAGATACGCAGTATTTT
CASSRILASGPDTQYF
>.|TRBJ1-2|TRBV6-6|.
TGTGCCAGCAATCCTACGGGGGTTGGATGCGGCTACACCTTC
CASNPTGVGCGYTF
>.|TRBJ2-4|TRBV12-3/TRBV12-4|.
TGTGCCAGCAGTTTACCAACTCAGGGAACCCAGTACTTC
CASSLPTQGTQYF
>.|TRBJ2-3|TRBV6-2/TRBV6-3|.
TGTGTCAGCAGCCCCAATAGCGGACACACAGATACGCAGTATTTT
CVSSPNSGHTDTQYF
>.|TRBJ1-1|TRBV21-1|.
TGTGCCAGCAGCAAAGTCGAGGGGATCACTGAAGCTTTCTTT
CASSKVEGITEAFF
>TRBD1|TRBJ2-1|TRBV9|.
TGTGCCAGCAGCGTAGCTCCGACAGGGGGGGGGAATGAGCAGTTCTTC
CASSVAPTGGGNEQFF
>.|TRBJ1-1|TRBV4-3|.
TGCGCCAGCTCACCAGGGACGTCCAACAGTGAAGCTTTCTTT
CASSPGTSNSEAFF
>.|TRBJ2-3|TRBV7-2|many
TGTGCCAGCAGCTTATCCGGGACAAATACAGCAGATACGCAGTATTTT
CASSLSGTNTADTQYF
>TRBD1|TRBJ2-1|TRBV4-3|.
TGCGCCAGCAGCCAAGATGGGACCGGGACAGTATACAATGAGCAGTTCTTC
CASSQDGTGTVYNEQFF
>TRBD1|TRBJ2-5|TRBV5-1|few
TGCGCCAGCAGCAATAGACAGGGTCAAGAGACCCAGTACTTC
CASSNRQGQETQYF
>TRBD1|TRBJ1-2|TRBV5-1|few
TGCGCCAGCAGCCGGACAGGTTCGAAAGCTAACTATGGCTACACCTTC
CASSRTGSKANYGYTF
>.|TRBJ1-1|TRBV6-1|.
TGTGCCAGCAGTGAAGCATGGGGCGCAAACACTGAAGCTTTCTTT
CASSEAWGANTEAFF
>.|TRBJ2-3|TRBV20-1|many
TGCAGTGCTAGACTCCTCCTCGGGGGACCCTCCACAGATACGCAGTATTTT
CSARLLLGGPSTDTQYF
>.|TRBJ1-4|TRBV10-3|few
TGTGCCATCAGTGACGCGACTGGGAATGAAAAACTGTTTTTT
CAISDATGNEKLFF
>TRBD1|TRBJ1-2|TRBV5-1|.
TGCGCCAGCAGCCTGGGACAGGGGGCCTCTAGTGATGGCTACACCTTC
CASSLGQGASSDGYTF
>TRBD2|TRBJ2-1|TRBV5-1|many
TGCGCCAGCAGCTTGAGTAGCGGGGCGGTCAATGAGCAGTTCTTC
CASSLSSGAVNEQFF
>.|TRBJ2-4|TRBV12-3/TRBV12-4|few
TGTGCCAGCAGCCCGGGGAATGTTAGGAACATTCAGTACTTC
CASSPGNVRNIQYF
>.|TRBJ1-1|TRBV6-2/TRBV6-3|.
TGTGCCAGCAATCCGGCGGGTCTGGAATCCAAGACTGAAGCTTTCTTT
CASNPAGLESKTEAFF
>.|TRBJ2-1|TRBV20-1|.
TGCAGTGCTGCGGACGGTCGCCACGAGCAGTTCTTC
CSAADGRHEQFF
>.|TRBJ1-6|TRBV18|many
TGTGCCAGCTCGCCCGGTGAGGATTCACCCCTCCACTTT
CASSPGEDSPLHF
>TRBD1|TRBJ1-5|TRBV6-9|.
TGTGCCAGCAGTTACGGAACGACAGGGGGCAACCCCAATCAGCCCCAGCATTTT
CASSYGTTGGNPNQPQHF
>.|TRBJ1-4|TRBV4-2|.
TGTGCCAGCAGCCAAGGAGTGTTTGAGGAAAAACTGTTTTTT
CASSQGVFEEKLFF
>.|TRBJ1-1|TRBV2|.
TGTGCCAGCAGTGAAGGGTTGAGGGTTGCTTTCTTT
CASSEGLRVAFF
>.|TRBJ1-6|TRBV4-2|.
TGTGCCAGCAGCCAAGAAGTCGGCGATTCACCCCTCCACTTT
CASSQEVGDSPLHF
>.|TRBJ2-2|TRBV7-3|.
TGTGCCAGCAGCTTCTCCGTGTCCAACACCGGGGAGCTGTTTTTT
CASSFSVSNTGELFF
>.|TRBJ2-5|TRBV15|few
TGTGTCTCAAATACCACCGTCCGGGGGGCGTATTCAGAGACCCAGTACTTC
CVSNTTVRGAYSETQYF
>.|TRBJ1-1|TRBV5-4|.
TGTGCCAGCAGCTCACCCGAATCCATGGGGAGGAGAGCTTTCTTT
CASSSPESMGRRAFF